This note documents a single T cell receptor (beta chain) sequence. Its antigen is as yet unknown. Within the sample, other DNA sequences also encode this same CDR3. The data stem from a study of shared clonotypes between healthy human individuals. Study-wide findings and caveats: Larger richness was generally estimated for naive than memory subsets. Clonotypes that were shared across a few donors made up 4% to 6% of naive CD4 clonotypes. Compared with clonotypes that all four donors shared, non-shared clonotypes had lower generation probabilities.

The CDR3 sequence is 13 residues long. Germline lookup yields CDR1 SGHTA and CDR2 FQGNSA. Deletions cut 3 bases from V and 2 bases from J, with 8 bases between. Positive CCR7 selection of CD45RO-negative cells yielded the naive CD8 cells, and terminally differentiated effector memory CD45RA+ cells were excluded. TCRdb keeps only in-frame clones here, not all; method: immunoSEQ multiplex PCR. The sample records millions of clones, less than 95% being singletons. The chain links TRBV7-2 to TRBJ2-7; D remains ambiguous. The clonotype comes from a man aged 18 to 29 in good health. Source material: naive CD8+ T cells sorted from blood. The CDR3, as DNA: TGTGCCAGCAGCTTCTCTGTCACCTACGAGCAGTACTTC. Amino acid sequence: CASSFSVTYEQYF.